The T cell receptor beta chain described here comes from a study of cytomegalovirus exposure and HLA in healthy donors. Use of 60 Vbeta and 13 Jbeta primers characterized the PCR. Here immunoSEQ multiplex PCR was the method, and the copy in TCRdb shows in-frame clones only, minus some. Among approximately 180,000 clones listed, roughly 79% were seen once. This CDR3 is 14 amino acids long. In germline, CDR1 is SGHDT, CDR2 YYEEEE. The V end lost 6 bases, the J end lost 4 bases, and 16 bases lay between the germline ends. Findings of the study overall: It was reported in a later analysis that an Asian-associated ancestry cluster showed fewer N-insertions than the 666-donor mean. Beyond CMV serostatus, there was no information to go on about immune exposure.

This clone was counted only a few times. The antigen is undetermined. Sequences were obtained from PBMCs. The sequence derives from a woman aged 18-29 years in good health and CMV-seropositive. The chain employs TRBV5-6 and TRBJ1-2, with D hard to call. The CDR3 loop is CASIALLGLYGYTF. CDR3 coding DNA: TGTGCCAGCATAGCGCTCTTAGGACTCTATGGCTACACCTTC.